Described below is a single T cell receptor (beta chain) sequence and its context. The antigen remains undetermined. Using immunoSEQ multiplex PCR, the repertoire was profiled, and TCRdb retains in-frame clones only, with some absent. The sample includes about 390,000 clones, around nine tenths of them seen just once. The data stem from a study of Ad26.COV2.S vaccination and SARS-CoV-2 variants. Study information: Participants got Ad26.COV2.S intramuscularly, once or twice 56 days apart.

General observations from the study: Vaccine recipients had higher spike-specific TCR breadth than placebo recipients.

Treatment denoted: some 20 received Ad26.COV2.S at low or high dose, single or two shots; about 5 received placebo; per-sample allocation not given. Sample collection was performed on day 63 after the first vaccine or placebo injection. Boston provided a donor who was an adult aged 18-55 years. The length of the CDR3 is 15 residues. The germline V gene encodes CDR1 SGHNT and CDR2 YYREEE (reference sequence). Trimming cost V 2 bases and J 5 bases; bases outside gene matches: 5. The rearrangement links TRBV5-4 to TRBJ2-3, with 10 bases matching TRBD2. The specimen comprised peripheral blood, sampled in a trial of Ad26.COV2.S vaccine versus placebo. The TCR comes from a person aged 18 to 59 who received the Ad26.COV2.S COVID-19 vaccine or a placebo. The CDR3 DNA reads TGTGCCAGCAGCTTAGTAGCGGGGGGACGAGATACGCAGTATTTT. Translated: CASSLVAGGRDTQYF.